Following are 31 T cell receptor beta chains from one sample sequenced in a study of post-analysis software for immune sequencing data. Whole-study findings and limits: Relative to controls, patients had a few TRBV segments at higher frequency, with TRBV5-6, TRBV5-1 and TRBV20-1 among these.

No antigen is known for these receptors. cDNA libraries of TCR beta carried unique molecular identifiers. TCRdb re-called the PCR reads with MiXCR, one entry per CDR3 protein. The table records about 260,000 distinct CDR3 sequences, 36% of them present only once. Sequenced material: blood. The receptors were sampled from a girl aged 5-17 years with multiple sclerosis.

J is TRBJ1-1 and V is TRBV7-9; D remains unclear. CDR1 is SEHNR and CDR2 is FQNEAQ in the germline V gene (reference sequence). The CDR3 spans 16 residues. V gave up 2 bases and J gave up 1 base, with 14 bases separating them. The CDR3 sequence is CASSLTLNFGNTEAFF. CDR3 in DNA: TGTGCCAGCAGCTTAACACTCAACTTCGGGAACACTGAAGCTTTCTTT. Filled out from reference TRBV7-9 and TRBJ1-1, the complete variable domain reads DTGVSQNPRHKITKRGQNVTFRCDPISEHNRLYWYRQTLGQGPEFLTYFQNEAQLEKSRLLSDRFSAERPKGSFSTLEIQRTEQGDSAMYLCASSLTLNFGNTEAFFGQGTRLTVV.

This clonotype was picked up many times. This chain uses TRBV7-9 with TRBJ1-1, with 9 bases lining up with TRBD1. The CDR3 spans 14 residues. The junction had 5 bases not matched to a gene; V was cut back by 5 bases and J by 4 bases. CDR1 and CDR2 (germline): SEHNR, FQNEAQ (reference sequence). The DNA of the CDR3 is TGTGCCAGCAGCCGGGGGACAGGGTTCACTGAAGCTTTCTTT. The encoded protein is CASSRGTGFTEAFF. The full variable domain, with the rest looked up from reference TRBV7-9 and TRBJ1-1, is DTGVSQNPRHKITKRGQNVTFRCDPISEHNRLYWYRQTLGQGPEFLTYFQNEAQLEKSRLLSDRFSAERPKGSFSTLEIQRTEQGDSAMYLCASSRGTGFTEAFFGQGTRLTVV.

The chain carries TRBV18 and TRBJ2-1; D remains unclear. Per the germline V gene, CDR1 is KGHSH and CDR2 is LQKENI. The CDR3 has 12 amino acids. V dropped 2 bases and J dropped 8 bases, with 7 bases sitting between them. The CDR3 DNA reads TGTGCCAGCTCACCAATCGGAGATGAGCAGTTCTTC. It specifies CASSPIGDEQFF.

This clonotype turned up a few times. The CDR3 DNA reads as TGTGCCAGCACCTGGACTAGCGAGACTCTCGAGCAGTACTTC. It yields the protein CASTWTSETLEQYF. This rearrangement joins TRBV28 to TRBJ2-4, with 9 bases lining up with TRBD2. The last part of the DNA fits TRBJ2-7 better; the J call may be wrong. Germline-derived CDR1 and CDR2 are MDHEN and SYDVKM. The CDR3 runs 14 residues.

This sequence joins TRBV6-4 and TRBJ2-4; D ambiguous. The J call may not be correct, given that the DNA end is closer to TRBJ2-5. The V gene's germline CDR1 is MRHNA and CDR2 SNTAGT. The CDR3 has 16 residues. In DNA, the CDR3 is TGTGCCAGCAGTGACGGGCGGACCGGAGTCTTGGAGACCCAGTACTTC. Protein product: CASSDGRTGVLETQYF.

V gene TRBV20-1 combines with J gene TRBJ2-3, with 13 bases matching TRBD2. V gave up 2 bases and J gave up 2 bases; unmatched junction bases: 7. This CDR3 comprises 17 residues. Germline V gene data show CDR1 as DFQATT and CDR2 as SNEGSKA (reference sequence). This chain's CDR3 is CSARTSGRASNTDTQYF. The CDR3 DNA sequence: TGCAGTGCTAGAACTAGCGGGAGGGCCTCGAACACAGATACGCAGTATTTT.

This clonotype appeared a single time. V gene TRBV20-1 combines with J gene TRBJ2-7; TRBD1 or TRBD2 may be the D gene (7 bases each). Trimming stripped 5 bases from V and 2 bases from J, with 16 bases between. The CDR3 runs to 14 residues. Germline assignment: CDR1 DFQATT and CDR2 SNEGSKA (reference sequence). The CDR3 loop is CSAAQGGTTYEQYF. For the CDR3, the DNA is TGCAGTGCTGCCCAGGGGGGGACGACCTACGAGCAGTACTTC.

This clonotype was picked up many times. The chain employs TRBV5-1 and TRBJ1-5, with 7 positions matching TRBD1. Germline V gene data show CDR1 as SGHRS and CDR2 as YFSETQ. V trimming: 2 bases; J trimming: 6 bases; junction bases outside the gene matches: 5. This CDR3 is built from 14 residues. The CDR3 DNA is TGCGCCAGCAGCTTTACAGGGGCAGGTCAGCCCCAGCATTTT. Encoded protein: CASSFTGAGQPQHF.

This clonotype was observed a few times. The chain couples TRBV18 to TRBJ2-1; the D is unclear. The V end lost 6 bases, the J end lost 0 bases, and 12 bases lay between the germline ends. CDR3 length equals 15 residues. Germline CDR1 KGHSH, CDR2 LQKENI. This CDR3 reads CASSAGLNSYNEQFF. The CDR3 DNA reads TGTGCCAGCTCCGCCGGGCTTAACTCCTACAATGAGCAGTTCTTC. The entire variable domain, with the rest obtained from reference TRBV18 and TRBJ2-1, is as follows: NAGVMQNPRHLVRRRGQEARLRCSPMKGHSHVYWYRQLPEEGLKFMVYLQKENIIDESGMPKERFSAEFPKEGPSILRIQQVVRGDSAAYFCASSAGLNSYNEQFFGPGTRLTVL.

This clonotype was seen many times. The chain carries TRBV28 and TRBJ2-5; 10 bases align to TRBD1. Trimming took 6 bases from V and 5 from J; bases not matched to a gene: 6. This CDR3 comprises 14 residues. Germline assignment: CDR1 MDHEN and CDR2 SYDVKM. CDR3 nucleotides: TGTGCCAGCAGAGCACCGGGACAGGGGGAGACCCAGTACTTC. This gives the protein CASRAPGQGETQYF.

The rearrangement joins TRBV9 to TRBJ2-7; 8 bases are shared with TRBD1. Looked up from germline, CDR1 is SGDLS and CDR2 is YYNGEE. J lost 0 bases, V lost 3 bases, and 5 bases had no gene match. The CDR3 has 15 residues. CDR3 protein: CASSERTGISYEQYF. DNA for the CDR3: TGTGCCAGCAGCGAAAGGACAGGGATCTCCTACGAGCAGTACTTC.

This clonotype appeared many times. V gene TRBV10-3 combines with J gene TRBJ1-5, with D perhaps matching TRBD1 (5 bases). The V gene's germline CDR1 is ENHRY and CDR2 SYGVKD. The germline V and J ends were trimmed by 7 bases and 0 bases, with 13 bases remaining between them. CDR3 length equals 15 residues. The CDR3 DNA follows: TGTGCCATCATCGGGACCGTTAATAGCAATCAGCCCCAGCATTTT. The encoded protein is CAIIGTVNSNQPQHF.

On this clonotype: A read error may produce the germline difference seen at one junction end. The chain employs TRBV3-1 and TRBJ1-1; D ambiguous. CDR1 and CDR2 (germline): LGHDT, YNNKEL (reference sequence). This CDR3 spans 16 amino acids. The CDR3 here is CASSRMVPGGNAEAFF. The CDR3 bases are TGTGCCAGCAGCCGAATGGTACCGGGAGGGAACGCTGAAGCTTTCTTT.

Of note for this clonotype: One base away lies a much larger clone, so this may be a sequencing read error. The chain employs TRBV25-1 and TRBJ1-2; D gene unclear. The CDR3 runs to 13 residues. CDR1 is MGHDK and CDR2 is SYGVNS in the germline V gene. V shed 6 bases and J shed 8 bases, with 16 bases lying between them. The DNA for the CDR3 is TGTGCCAGCAGGGAGTTCGGACGGGAGGGCTACACCTTC. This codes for CASREFGREGYTF.

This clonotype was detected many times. CDR3 sequence reads: CASRRGAVYEQYF. In nucleotides, the CDR3 is TGTGCCAGCAGAAGGGGGGCGGTCTACGAGCAGTACTTC. The chain couples TRBV6-6 to TRBJ2-7, with D possibly called TRBD1 or TRBD2 (6 bases each). There are 13 residues in the CDR3. From germline, CDR1 is MNHNY and CDR2 SVGAGI (reference sequence). V was cut by 6 bases and J by 3 bases, with 12 bases left in between.

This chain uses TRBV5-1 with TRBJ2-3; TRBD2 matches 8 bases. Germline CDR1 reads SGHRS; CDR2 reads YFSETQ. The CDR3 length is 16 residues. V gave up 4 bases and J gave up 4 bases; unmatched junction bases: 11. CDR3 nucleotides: TGCGCCAGCAGCCTGGGCGAGCCAGCGGGGGCAGATACGCAGTATTTT. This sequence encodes CASSLGEPAGADTQYF.

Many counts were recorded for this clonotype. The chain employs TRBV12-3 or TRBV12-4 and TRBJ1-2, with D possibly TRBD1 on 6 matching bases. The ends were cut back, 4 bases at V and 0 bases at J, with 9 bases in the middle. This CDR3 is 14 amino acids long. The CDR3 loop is CASSSRTANYGYTF. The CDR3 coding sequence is TGTGCCAGCAGTTCACGGACAGCTAACTATGGCTACACCTTC.

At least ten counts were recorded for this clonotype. The CDR3 nucleotides are TGTGCCAGCAGAGCGACAGGGTTTTGGAGCAATCAGCCCCAGCATTTT. It yields the protein CASRATGFWSNQPQHF. The gene calls are TRBV12-3 or TRBV12-4 and TRBJ1-5; TRBD1 matches 7 bases. This CDR3 contains 16 residues. Trimming removed 6 bases from V and 1 base from J; junction bases left unmatched: 9.

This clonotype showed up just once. In nucleotides, the CDR3 is TGTGCCAGCAGCCCACTTGGGCGGGAGCAGACCTTCGAGCAGTACTTC. It yields the protein CASSPLGREQTFEQYF. V and J are TRBV4-2 and TRBJ2-7; 7 bases match TRBD2. The CDR3 has 16 residues. Trimming cost V 4 bases and J 6 bases; bases outside gene matches: 15. Germline values: CDR1 LGHNA, CDR2 YNFKEQ.

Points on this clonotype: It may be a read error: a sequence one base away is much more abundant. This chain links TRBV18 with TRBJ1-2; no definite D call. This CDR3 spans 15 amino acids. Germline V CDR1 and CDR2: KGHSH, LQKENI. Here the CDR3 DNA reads TGTGCCAGCCCACCGGGATTCGCGACCCCGGGCGGCTACACCTTC. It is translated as CASPPGFATPGGYTF. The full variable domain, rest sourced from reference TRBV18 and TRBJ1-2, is NAGVMQNPRHLVRRRGQEARLRCSPMKGHSHVYWYRQLPEEGLKFMVYLQKENIIDESGMPKERFSAEFPKEGPSILRIQQVVRGDSAAYFCASPPGFATPGGYTFGSGTRLTVV.

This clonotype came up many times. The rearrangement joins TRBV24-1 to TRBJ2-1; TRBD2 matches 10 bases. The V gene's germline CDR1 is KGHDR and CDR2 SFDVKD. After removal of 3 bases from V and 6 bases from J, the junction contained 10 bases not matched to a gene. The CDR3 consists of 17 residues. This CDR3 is CATSDPTGSGRGNEQFF. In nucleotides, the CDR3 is TGTGCCACCAGTGATCCGACAGGGAGCGGGAGGGGCAATGAGCAGTTCTTC.

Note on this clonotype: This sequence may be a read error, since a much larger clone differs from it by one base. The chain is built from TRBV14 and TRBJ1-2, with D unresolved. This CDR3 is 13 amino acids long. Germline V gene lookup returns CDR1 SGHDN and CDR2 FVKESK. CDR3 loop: CANSQVITWGYTF. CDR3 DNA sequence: TGTGCCAACAGCCAAGTTATAACTTGGGGCTACACCTTC.

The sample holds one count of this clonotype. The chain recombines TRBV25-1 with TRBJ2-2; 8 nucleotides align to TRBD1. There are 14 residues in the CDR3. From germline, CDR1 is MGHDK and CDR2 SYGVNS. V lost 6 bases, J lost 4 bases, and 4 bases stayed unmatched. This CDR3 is CASRGRGLTGELFF. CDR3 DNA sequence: TGTGCCAGCAGGGGCAGGGGGCTCACCGGGGAGCTGTTTTTT.

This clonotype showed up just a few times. CDR3 loop: CASSAAQGYEAFF. In nucleotides, the CDR3 is TGTGCCAGCAGCGCGGCGCAGGGGTATGAAGCTTTCTTT. This chain uses TRBV7-8 with TRBJ1-1; possible D gene TRBD1, 6 bases. Germline CDR1 and CDR2: SGHVS and FQNEAQ. CDR3 length equals 13 residues. V lost 5 bases and J 7 bases, leaving 14 bases between the germline ends.

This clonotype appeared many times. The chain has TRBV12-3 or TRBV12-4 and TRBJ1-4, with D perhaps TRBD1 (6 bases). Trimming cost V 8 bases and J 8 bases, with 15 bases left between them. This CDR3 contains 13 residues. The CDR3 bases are TGTGCCAGCCGAGGCCGGGGGCGGGAAAAACTGTTTTTT. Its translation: CASRGRGREKLFF.

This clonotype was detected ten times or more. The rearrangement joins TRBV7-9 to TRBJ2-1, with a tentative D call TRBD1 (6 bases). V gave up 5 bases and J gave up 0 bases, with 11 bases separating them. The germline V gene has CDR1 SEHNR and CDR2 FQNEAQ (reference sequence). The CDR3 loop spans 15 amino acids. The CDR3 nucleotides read TGTGCCAGCAGCCTAGGGGGTCTCTCCTACAATGAGCAGTTCTTC. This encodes CASSLGGLSYNEQFF. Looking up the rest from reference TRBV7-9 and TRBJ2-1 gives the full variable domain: DTGVSQNPRHKITKRGQNVTFRCDPISEHNRLYWYRQTLGQGPEFLTYFQNEAQLEKSRLLSDRFSAERPKGSFSTLEIQRTEQGDSAMYLCASSLGGLSYNEQFFGPGTRLTVL.

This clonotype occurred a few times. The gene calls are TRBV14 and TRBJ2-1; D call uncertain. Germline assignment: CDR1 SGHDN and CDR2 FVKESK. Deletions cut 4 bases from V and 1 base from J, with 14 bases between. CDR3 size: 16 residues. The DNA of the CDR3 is TGTGCCAGCAGCCTAGAGGTGGGCCCGTCCTACAATGAGCAGTTCTTC. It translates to CASSLEVGPSYNEQFF. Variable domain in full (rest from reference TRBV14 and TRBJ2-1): EAGVTQFPSHSVIEKGQTVTLRCDPISGHDNLYWYRRVMGKEIKFLLHFVKESKQDESGMPNNRFLAERTGGTYSTLKVQPAELEDSGVYFCASSLEVGPSYNEQFFGPGTRLTVL.

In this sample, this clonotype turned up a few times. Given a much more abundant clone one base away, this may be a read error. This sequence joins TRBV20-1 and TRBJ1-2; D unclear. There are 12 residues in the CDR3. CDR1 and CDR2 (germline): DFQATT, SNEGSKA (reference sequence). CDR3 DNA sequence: TGCACCCCCTCCGGCGGCGGCCATGGCTACACCTTC. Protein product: CTPSGGGHGYTF.

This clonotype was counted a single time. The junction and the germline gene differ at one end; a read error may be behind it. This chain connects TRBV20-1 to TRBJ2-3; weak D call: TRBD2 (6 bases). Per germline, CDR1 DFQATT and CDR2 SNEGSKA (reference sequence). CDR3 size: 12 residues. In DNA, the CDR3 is TGCAATGCTAGCGCTGGCACAGATACACAGTATTTT. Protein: CNASAGTDTQYF.

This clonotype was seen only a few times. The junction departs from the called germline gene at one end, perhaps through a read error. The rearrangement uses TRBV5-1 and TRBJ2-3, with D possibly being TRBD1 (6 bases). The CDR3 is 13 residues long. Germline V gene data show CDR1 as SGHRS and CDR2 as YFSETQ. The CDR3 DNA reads TGCGCCAGCAGCTTGGAGGGGGAAGATGCGCAGTATTTT. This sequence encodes CASSLEGEDAQYF. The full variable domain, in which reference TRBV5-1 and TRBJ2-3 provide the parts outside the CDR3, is KAGVTQTPRYLIKTRGQQVTLSCSPISGHRSVSWYQQTPGQGLQFLFEYFSETQRNKGNFPGRFSGRQFSNSRSEMNVSTLELGDSALYLCASSLEGEDAQYFGPGTRLTVL.

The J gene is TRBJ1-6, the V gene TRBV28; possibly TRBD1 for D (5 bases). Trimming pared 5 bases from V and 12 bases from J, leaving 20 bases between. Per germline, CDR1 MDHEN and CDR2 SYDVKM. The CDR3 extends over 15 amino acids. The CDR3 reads CASSTPGRTCKPLHF. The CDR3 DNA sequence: TGTGCCAGCAGTACGCCGGGACGCACCTGTAAACCCCTCCACTTT.